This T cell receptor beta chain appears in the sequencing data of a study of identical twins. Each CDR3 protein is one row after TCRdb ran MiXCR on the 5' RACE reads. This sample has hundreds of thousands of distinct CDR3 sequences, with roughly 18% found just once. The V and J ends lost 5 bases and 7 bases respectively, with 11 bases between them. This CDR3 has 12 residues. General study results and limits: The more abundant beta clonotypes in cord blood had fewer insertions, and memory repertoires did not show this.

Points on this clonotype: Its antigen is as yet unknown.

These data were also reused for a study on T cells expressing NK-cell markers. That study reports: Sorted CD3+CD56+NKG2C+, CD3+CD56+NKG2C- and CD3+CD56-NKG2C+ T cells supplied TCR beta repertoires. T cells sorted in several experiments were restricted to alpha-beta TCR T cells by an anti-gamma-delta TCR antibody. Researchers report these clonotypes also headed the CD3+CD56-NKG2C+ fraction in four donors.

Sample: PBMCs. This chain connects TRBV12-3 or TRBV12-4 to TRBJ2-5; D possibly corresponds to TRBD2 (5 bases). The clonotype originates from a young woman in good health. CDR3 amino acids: CASSEFGGTQYF. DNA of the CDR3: TGTGCCAGCAGTGAGTTTGGAGGGACCCAGTACTTC.